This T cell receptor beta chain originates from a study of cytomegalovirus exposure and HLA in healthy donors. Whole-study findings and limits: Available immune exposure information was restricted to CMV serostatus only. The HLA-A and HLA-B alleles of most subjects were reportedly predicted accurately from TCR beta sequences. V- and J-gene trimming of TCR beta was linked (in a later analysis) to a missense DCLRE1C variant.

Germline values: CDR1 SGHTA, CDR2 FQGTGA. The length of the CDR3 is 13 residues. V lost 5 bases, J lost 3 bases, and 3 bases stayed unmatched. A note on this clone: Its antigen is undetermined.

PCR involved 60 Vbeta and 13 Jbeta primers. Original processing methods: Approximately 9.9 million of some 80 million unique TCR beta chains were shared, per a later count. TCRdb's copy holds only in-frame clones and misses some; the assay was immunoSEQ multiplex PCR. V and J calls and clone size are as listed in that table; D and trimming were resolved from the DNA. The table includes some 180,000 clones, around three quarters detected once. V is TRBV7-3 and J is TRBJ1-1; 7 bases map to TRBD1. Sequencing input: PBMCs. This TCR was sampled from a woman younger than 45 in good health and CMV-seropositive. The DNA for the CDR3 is TGTGCCAGCAGCCGAACAGGGGACACTGAAGCTTTCTTT. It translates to CASSRTGDTEAFF.